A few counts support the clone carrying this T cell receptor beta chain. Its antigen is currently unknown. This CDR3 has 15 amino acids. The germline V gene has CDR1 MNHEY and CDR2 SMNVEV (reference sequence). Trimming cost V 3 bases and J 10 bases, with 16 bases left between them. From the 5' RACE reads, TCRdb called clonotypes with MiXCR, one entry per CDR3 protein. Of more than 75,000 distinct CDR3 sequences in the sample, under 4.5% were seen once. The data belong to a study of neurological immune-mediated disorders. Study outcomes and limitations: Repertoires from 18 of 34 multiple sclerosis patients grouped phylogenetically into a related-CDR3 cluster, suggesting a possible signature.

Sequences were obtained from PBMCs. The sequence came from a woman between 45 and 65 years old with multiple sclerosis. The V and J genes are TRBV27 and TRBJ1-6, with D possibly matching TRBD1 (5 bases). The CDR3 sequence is CASSLMGQGGSPLHF. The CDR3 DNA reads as TGTGCCAGCAGTTTGATGGGTCAGGGTGGATCACCCCTCCACTTT.